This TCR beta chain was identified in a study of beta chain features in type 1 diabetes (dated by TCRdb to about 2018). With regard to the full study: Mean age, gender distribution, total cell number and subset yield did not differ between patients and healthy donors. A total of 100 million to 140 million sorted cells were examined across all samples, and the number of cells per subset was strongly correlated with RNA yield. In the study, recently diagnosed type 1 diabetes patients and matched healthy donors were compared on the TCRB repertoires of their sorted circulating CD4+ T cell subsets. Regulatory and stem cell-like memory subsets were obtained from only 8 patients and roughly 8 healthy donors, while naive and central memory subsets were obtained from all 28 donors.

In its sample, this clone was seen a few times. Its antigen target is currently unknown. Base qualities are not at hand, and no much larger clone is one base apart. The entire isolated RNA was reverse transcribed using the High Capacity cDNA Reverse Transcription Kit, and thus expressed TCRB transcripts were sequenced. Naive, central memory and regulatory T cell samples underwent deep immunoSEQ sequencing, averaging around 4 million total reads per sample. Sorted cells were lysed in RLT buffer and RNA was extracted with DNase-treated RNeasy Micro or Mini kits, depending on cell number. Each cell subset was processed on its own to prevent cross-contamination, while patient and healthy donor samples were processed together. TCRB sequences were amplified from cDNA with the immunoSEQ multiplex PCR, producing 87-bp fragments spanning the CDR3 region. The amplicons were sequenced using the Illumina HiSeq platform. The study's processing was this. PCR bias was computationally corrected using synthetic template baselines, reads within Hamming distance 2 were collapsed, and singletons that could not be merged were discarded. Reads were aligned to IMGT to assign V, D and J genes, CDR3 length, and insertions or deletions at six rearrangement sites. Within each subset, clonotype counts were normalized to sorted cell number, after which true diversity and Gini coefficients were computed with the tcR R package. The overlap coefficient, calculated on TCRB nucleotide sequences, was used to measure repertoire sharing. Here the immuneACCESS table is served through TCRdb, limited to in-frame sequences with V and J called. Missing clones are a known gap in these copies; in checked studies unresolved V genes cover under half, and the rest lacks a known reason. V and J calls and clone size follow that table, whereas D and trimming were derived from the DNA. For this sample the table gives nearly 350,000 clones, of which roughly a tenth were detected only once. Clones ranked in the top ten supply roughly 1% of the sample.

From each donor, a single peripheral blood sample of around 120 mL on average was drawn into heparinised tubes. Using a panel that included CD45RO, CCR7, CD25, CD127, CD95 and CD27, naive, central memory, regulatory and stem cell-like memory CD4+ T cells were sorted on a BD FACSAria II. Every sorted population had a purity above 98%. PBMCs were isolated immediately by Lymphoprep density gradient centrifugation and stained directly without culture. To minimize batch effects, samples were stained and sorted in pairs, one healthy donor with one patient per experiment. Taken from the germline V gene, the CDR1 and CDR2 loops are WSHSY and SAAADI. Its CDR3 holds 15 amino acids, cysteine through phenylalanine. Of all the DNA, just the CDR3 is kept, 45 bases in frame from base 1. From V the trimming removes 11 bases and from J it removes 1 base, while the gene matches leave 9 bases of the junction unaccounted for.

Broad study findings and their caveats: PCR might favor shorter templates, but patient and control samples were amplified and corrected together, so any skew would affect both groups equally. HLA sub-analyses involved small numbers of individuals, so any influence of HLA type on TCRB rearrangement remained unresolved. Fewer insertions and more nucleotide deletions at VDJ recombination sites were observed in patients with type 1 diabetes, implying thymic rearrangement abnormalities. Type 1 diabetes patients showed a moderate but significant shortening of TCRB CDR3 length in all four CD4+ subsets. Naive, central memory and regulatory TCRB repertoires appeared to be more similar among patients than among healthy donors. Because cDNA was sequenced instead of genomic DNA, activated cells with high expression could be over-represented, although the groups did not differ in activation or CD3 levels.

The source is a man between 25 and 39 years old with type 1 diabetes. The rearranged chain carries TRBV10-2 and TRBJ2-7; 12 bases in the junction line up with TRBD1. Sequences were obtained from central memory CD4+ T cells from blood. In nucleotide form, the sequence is TGCGCCTCCACGCGGGGACAGGGGGCTTCCTACGAGCAGTACTTC. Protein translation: CASTRGQGASYEQYF.